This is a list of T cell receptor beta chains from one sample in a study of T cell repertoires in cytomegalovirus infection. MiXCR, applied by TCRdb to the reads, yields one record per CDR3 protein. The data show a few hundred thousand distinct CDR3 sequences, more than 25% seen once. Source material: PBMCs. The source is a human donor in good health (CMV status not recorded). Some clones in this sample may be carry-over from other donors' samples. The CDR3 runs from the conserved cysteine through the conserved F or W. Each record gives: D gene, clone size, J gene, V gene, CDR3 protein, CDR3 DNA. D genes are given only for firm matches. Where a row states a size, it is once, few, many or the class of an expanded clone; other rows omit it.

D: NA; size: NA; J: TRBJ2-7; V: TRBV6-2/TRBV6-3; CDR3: CASSYVRYYEQYF; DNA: TGTGCCAGCAGTTACGTGAGATACTACGAGCAGTACTTC
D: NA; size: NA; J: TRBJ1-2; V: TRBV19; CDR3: CASSRRTDYGYTF; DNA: TGTGCCAGTAGCCGCCGGACAGACTATGGCTACACCTTC
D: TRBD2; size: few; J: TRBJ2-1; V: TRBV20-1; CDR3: CSASPVRERGDEQFF; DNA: TGCAGTGCTAGTCCCGTACGGGAGCGGGGAGATGAGCAGTTCTTC
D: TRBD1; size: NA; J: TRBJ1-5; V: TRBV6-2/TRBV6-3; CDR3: CASSYPNDRVRGQPQHF; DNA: TGTGCCAGCAGTTACCCAAATGACAGGGTACGGGGACAGCCCCAGCATTTT
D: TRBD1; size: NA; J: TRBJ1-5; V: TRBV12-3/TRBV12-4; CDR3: CASTPGQGALQPQHF; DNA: TGTGCCAGCACTCCGGGACAGGGGGCTCTTCAGCCCCAGCATTTT
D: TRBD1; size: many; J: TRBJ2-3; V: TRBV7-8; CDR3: CASSSQGARTDTQYF; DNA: TGTGCCAGCAGCTCCCAGGGGGCGCGTACAGATACGCAGTATTTT
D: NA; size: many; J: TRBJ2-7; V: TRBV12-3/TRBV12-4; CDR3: CASSLDLQGHYEQYF; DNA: TGTGCCAGCAGTTTAGATTTGCAGGGGCACTACGAGCAGTACTTC
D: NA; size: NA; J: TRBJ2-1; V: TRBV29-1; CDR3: CSGEGRSYNEQFF; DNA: TGCAGCGGTGAGGGACGGTCCTACAATGAGCAGTTCTTC
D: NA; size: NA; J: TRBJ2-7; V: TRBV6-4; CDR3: CASSSPLEQYF; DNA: TGTGCCAGCAGTTCCCCCTTAGAGCAGTACTTC
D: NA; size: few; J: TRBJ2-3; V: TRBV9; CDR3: CASSVSPGSTDTQYF; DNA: TGTGCCAGCAGCGTAAGTCCAGGGAGCACAGATACGCAGTATTTT
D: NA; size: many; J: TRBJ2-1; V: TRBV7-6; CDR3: CASSIALYDEQFF; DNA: TGTGCCAGCAGTATAGCACTCTACGATGAGCAGTTCTTC
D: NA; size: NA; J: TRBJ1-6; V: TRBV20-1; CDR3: CSARSGIANSPLHF; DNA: TGCAGTGCTAGAAGCGGAATCGCGAATTCACCCCTCCACTTT
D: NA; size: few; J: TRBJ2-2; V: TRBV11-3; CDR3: CASSLGLAKTGELFF; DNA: TGTGCCAGCAGCTTAGGGCTAGCGAAGACCGGGGAGCTGTTTTTT
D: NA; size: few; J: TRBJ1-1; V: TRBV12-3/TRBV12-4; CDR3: CASSRQVGTEAFF; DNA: TGTGCCAGCAGTCGACAGGTTGGCACTGAAGCTTTCTTT
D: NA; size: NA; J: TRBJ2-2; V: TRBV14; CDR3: CASSQVGAGGELFF; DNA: TGTGCCAGCAGCCAAGTGGGCGCGGGCGGGGAGCTGTTTTTT
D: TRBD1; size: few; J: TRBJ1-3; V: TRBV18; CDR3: CASSPPGQGGNTIYF; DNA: TGTGCCAGCTCACCACCGGGACAGGGTGGAAACACCATATATTTT
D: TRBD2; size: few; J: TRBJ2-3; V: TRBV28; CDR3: CASGLRVAGGSDTQYF; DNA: TGTGCCAGCGGTCTGAGGGTGGCGGGAGGTTCAGATACGCAGTATTTT
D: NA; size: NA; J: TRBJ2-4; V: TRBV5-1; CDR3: CASSPTPDMYKNIQYF; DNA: TGCGCCAGCAGCCCCACACCAGACATGTACAAAAACATTCAGTACTTC
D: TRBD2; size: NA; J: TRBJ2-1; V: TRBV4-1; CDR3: CASSQELAANEQFF; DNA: TGCGCCAGCAGCCAAGAGCTAGCGGCCAATGAGCAGTTCTTC
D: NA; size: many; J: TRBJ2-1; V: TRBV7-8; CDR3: CASSFWAAASYNEQFF; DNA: TGTGCCAGCAGCTTCTGGGCAGCGGCGTCCTACAATGAGCAGTTCTTC
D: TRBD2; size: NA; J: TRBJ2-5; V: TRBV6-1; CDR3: CASRSTSGRLRETQYF; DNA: TGTGCCAGCAGGTCAACTAGCGGGAGGCTCCGGGAGACCCAGTACTTC
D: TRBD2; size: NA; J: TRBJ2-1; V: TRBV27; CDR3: CASSLSRLADEQFF; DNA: TGTGCCAGCAGTTTATCCCGACTAGCTGATGAGCAGTTCTTC
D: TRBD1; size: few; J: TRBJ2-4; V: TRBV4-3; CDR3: CASSQGQGERNIQYF; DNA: TGCGCCAGCAGCCAAGGACAGGGGGAGAGAAACATTCAGTACTTC
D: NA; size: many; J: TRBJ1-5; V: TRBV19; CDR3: CASSRRGAAGTGNQPQHF; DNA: TGTGCCAGTAGTCGAAGGGGGGCCGCGGGAACGGGAAATCAGCCCCAGCATTTT
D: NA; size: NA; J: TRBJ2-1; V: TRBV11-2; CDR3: CASKNSVYNEQFF; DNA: TGTGCCAGCAAGAATAGCGTCTACAATGAGCAGTTCTTC
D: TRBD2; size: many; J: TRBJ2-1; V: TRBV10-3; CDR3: CANGTSENEQFF; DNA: TGTGCCAACGGGACTAGCGAGAATGAGCAGTTCTTC
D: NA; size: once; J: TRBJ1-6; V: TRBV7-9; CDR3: CASRSKNDSPLHF; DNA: TGTGCCAGCAGATCAAAGAACGATTCACCCCTCCACTTT
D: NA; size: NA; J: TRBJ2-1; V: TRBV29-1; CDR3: CSVGGERNEQFF; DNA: TGCAGCGTCGGAGGGGAGAGGAATGAGCAGTTCTTC
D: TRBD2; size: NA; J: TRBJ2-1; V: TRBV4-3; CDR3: CASSQVGTSGRANEQFF; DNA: TGCGCCAGCAGCCAAGTGGGGACTAGCGGGAGGGCCAATGAGCAGTTCTTC
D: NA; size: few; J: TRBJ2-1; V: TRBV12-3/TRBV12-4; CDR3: CASSFYPNNEQFF; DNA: TGTGCCAGCAGTTTCTACCCAAACAATGAGCAGTTCTTC
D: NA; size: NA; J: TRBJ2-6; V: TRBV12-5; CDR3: CASGLVRGAGANVLTF; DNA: TGTGCTAGTGGTTTGGTCCGGGGAGCTGGGGCCAACGTCCTGACTTTC
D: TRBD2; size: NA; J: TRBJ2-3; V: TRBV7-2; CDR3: CASSLPGLSRSTDTQYF; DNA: TGTGCCAGCAGCTTACCGGGACTATCAAGAAGCACAGATACGCAGTATTTT
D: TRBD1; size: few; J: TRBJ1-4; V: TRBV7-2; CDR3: CASSFGGQENEKLFF; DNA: TGTGCCAGCAGCTTCGGGGGACAGGAGAATGAAAAACTGTTTTTT
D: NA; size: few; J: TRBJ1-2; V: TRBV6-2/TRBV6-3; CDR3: CASSYPEDRLTWLDGYTF; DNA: TGTGCCAGCAGTTACCCCGAGGACAGACTAACTTGGCTGGATGGCTACACCTTC